This T cell receptor beta chain was captured in a study of human T cells and chemical hapten exposure. The time point is: healthy volunteer bleed at 2 weeks. From whole blood left unfractionated, total RNA was extracted. Overall study findings and caveats: Sensitization with DPC brought no change to TCRs above 1 in 1000 in frequency.

Attachment of unique molecular identifiers to individual cDNA molecules was performed in the library. TCRdb passed the RACE reads through MiXCR, listing each CDR3 protein once. The data hold over 45,000 distinct CDR3 sequences, with around 4% observed a single time. CDR3 length: 13 amino acids. Germline V CDR1 and CDR2: DFQATT, SNEGSKA (reference sequence). V was cut by 5 bases and J by 4 bases, with 15 bases left in between. As concerns this clonotype: What it recognizes is unknown.

The source is a female donor in good health. Some clones in this sample may be carry-over from other donors' samples. The chain combines TRBV20-1 with TRBJ2-7; D is tentatively TRBD1 or TRBD2 (6 bases each). Sample: whole blood. This CDR3 is CSAAKGGWYEQYF. The CDR3 DNA reads TGCAGTGCTGCCAAGGGGGGCTGGTACGAGCAGTACTTC.